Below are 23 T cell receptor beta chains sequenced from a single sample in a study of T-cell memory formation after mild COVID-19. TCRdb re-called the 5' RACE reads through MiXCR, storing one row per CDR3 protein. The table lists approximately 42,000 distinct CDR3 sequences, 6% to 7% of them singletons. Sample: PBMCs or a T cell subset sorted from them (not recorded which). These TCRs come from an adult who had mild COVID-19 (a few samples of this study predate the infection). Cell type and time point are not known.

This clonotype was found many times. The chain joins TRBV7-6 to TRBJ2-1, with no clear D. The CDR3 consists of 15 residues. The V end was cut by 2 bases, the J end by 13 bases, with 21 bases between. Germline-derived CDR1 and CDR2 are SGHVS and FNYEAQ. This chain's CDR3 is CASSLTRPPTVHQFF. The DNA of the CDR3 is TGTGCCAGCAGCTTAACCCGACCCCCCACAGTTCACCAGTTCTTC.

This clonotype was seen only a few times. The DNA for the CDR3 is TGTGCCACCTCGAATGACTATGGCTACACCTTC. Its translation is CATSNDYGYTF. The chain is built from TRBV27 and TRBJ1-2; the D is unclear. The CDR3 length is 11 residues. V was clipped by 10 bases and J by 3 bases, with 9 bases between them. CDR1 is MNHEY, CDR2 SMNVEV, per germline (reference sequence).

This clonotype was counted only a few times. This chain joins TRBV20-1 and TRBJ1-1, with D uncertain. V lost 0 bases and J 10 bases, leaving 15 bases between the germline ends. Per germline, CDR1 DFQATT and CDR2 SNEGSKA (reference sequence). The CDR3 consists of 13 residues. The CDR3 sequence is CSARDLRLEGAFF. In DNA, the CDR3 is TGCAGTGCTAGAGATCTTAGGTTGGAAGGAGCTTTCTTT.

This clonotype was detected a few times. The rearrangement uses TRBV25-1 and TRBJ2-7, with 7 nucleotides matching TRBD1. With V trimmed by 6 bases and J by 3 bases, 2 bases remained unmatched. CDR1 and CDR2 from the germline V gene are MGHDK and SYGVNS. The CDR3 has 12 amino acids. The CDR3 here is CASRTGFYEQYF. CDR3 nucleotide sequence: TGTGCCAGCAGGACAGGGTTCTACGAGCAGTACTTC.

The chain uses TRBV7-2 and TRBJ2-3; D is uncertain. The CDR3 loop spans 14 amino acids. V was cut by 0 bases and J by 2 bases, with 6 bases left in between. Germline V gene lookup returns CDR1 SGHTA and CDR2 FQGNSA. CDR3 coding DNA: TGTGCCAGCAGCTTAGCACTGAACACAGATACGCAGTATTTT. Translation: CASSLALNTDTQYF.

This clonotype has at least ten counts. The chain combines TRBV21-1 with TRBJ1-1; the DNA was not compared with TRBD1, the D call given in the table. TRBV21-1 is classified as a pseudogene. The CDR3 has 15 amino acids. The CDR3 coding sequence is TGTGCCAGCAGCGGGACAGGGGGCGTCGTCGCTGAAGCTTTCTTT. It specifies CASSGTGGVVAEAFF.

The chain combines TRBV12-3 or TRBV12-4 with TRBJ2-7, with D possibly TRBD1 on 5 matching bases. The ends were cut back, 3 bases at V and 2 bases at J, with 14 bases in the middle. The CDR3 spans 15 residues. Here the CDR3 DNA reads TGTGCCAGCAGTTTGGGGCAGGGAAGGACCTACGAGCAGTACTTC. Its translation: CASSLGQGRTYEQYF.

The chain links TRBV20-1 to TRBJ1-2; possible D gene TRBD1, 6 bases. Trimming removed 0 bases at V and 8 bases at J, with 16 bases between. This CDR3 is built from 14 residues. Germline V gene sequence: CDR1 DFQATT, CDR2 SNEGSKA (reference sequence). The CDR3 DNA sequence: TGCAGTGCTAGAGAGGTGGCGGGGGCGCGGGGCTACACCTTC. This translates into CSAREVAGARGYTF.

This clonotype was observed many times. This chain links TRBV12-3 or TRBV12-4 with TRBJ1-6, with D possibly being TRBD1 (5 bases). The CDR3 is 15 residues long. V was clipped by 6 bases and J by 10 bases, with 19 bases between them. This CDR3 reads CASSPWGLGTSPLHF. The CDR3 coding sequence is TGTGCCAGCAGCCCCTGGGGACTGGGGACCTCACCCCTCCACTTT.

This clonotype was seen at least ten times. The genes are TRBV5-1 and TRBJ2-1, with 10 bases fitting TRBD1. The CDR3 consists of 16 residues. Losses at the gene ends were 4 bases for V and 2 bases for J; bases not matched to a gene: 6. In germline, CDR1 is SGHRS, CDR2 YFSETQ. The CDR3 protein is CASSPRGQGAYNEQFF. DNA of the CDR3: TGCGCCAGCAGCCCTCGTGGACAGGGGGCCTACAATGAGCAGTTCTTC.

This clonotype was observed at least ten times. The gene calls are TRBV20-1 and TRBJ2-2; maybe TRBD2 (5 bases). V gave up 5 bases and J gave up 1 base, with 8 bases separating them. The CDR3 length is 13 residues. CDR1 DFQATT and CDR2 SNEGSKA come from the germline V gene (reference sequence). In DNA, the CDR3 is TGCAGTGCTGGGGAGCAGAACACCGGGGAGCTGTTTTTT. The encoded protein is CSAGEQNTGELFF.

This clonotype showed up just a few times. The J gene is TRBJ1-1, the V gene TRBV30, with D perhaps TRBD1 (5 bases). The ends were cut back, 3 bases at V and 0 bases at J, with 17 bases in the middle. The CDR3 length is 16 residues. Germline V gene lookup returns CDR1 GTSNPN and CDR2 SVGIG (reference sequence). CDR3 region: CAWRKVRVGVNTEAFF. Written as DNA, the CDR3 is TGTGCCTGGAGAAAGGTCAGGGTGGGTGTGAACACTGAAGCTTTCTTT.

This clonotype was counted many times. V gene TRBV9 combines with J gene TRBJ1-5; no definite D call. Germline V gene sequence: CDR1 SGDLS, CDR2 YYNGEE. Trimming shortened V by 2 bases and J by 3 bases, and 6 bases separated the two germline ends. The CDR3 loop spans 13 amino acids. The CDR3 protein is CASSVDPNQPQHF. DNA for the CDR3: TGTGCCAGCAGCGTCGACCCCAATCAGCCCCAGCATTTT.

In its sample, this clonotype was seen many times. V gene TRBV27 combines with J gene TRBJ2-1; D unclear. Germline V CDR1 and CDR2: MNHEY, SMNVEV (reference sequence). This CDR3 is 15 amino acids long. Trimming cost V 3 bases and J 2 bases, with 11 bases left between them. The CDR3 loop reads CASSLSSPTYNEQFF. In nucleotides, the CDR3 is TGTGCCAGCAGTTTGTCGTCACCCACCTACAATGAGCAGTTCTTC.

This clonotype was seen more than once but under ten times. This CDR3 reads CASKVAGPQNTEAFF. DNA for the CDR3: TGTGCCAGCAAGGTGGCAGGTCCTCAGAACACTGAAGCTTTCTTT. The chain has TRBV7-2 and TRBJ1-1, with D unresolved. The length of the CDR3 is 15 residues. Germline V gene sequence: CDR1 SGHTA, CDR2 FQGNSA. Trimming took off 7 bases at V and 1 base at J, with 16 bases between the two ends.

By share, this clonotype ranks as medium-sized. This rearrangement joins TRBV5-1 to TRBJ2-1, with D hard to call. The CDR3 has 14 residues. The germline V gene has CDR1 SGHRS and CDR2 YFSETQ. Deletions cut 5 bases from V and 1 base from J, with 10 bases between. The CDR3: CASRNDGSYNEQFF. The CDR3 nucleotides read TGCGCCAGCAGAAACGATGGGTCCTACAATGAGCAGTTCTTC.

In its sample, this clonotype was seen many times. CDR3 DNA: TGCGCCAGCAGCATCCCGACAGGGGTCGGGGCCAACGTCCTGACTTTC. Encoded protein: CASSIPTGVGANVLTF. V and J are TRBV5-1 and TRBJ2-6, with TRBD1 matching over 8 bases. CDR3 length: 16 amino acids. Germline lookup yields CDR1 SGHRS and CDR2 YFSETQ. Trimming cost V 4 bases and J 4 bases; bases outside gene matches: 7.

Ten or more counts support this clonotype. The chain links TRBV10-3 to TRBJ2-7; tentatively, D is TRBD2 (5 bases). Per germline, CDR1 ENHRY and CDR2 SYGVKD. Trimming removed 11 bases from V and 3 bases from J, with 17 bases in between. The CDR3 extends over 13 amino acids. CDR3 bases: TGTGCCTCCTCCTTGGATGGGAGCTACGAGCAGTACTTC. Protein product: CASSLDGSYEQYF.

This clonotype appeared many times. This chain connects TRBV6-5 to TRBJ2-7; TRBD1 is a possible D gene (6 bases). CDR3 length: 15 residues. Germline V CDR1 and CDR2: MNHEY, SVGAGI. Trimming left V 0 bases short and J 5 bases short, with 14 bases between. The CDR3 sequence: CASSYSPTGRNEQYF. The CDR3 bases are TGTGCCAGCAGTTACTCCCCTACAGGGCGAAACGAGCAGTACTTC.

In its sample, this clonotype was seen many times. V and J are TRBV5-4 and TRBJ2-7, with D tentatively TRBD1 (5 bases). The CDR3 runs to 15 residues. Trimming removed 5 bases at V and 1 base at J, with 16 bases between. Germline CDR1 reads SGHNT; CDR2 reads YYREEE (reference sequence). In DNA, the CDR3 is TGTGCCAGCAGTCCCCCAGGGCGGCGATCCTACGAGCAGTACTTC. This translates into CASSPPGRRSYEQYF.

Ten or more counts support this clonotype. The CDR3 nucleotides read TGTGCCAGCAGCTACGGACTAGGTAATAACAATGAGCAGTTCTTC. Amino acids: CASSYGLGNNNEQFF. This rearrangement joins TRBV9 to TRBJ2-1, with 7 bases identical to TRBD2. The ends lost 4 bases at V and 5 bases at J; junction bases unmatched: 9. CDR3 length: 15 residues. Per germline, CDR1 SGDLS and CDR2 YYNGEE.

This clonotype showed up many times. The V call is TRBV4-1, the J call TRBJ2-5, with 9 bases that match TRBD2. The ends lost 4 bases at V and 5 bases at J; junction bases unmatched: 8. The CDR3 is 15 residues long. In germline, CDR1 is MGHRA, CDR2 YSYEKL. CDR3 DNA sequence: TGCGCCAGCAGCCCCATTAGCGGGGGCGGGGAGACCCAGTACTTC. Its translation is CASSPISGGGETQYF.

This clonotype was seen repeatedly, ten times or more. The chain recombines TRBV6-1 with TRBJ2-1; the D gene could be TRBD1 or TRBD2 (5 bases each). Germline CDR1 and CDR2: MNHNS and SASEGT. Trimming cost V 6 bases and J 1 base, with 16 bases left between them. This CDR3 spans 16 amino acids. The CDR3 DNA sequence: TGTGCCAGCAGGGGAAAGGGGCGAGGGTCCTACAATGAGCAGTTCTTC. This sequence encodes CASRGKGRGSYNEQFF.